This T cell receptor (beta chain) was captured in a study of T-cell reconstitution after alpha-beta-depleted transplantation in children (dated by TCRdb to between 2015 and 2016). Broadly, across the study: T-cell immune reconstitution after TCRalphabeta/CD19-depleted allogeneic hematopoietic cell transplantation in children was quantitatively tracked in the study by means of TCR repertoire profiling.

Study-level results and caveats: The high TCRbeta diversity at day 60 in some patients was ascribed to recipient T cells and intrathymic progenitors that had survived conditioning. Apparently early alphabetaT-cell count recovery about two months after transplant reportedly relied on only several hundred rapidly expanded clones derived from non-depleted graft cells. Over subsequent months, a decline in hyperexpanded clone frequencies was noted, and after one year, T-cell counts and TCRbeta diversity were mostly ascribed to newly produced T cells.

This sample's treatment or condition label indicates: allogeneic hematopoietic cell transplantation with graft depleted of TCRalphabeta T cells and CD19 B cells. The transplant recipients were children given TCRalphabeta/CD19-depleted allogeneic hematopoietic cell grafts. Comment on this clonotype: The antigen it binds to is not known. Within one base of it there is no much larger clone, and no base qualities were kept.

The library relied on PCR. The instrument was an Illumina HiSeq 2500. To normalize quantification of the TCRbeta repertoire, the TCR libraries were built with molecular barcoding that relied on unique molecular identifiers. The raw public data were reprocessed by TCRdb itself: fastp quality trimming at Q25, MiXCR clonotype calling, in-frame beta chains only. Rows with a matching CDR3 protein are joined into one entry that keeps the most common DNA and genes. For this sample the table gives about 240,000 distinct CDR3 sequences, of which roughly 25% were detected only once. The leading ten clones occupy roughly 2.7% of the sample. Reading the germline V gene gives CDR1 SQVTM and CDR2 ANQGSEA. V loses 4 bases of germline sequence and J loses 5 bases, and the interval between the two ends is 14 bases. The CDR3 runs 13 amino acids, cysteine and phenylalanine included. Left in the record is the CDR3 DNA by itself, 39 bases read in frame from the first base.

Sequences were derived from PBMCs, sampled before TCRalphabeta/CD19-depleted stem cell transplant. The sequence derives from a girl aged 2-10 years with Fanconi anemia, due to receive a stem cell transplant. The rearrangement joined TRBV29-1 to TRBJ2-5, with the D gene possibly TRBD1 or TRBD2, each one fitting 5 bases. The DNA is TGCAGCGTTGTAGTCCAGGGCGGGGAGACCCAGTACTTC. Its protein is CSVVVQGGETQYF.